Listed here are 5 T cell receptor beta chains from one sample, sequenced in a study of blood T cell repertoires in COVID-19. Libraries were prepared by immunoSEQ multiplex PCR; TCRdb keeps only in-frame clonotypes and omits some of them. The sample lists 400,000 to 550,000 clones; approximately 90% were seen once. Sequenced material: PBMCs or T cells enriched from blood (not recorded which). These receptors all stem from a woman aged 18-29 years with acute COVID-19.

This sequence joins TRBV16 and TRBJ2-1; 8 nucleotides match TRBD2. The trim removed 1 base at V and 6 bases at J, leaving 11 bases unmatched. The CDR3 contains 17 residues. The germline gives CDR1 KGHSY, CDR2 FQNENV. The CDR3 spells CASSQWGGKRESNEQFF. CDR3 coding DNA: TGTGCCAGCAGCCAATGGGGAGGAAAGCGGGAGTCCAATGAGCAGTTCTTC.

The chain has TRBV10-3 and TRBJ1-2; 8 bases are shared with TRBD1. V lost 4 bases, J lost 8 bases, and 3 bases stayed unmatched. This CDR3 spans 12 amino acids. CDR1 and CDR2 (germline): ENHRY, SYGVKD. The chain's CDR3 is CAISGQGAGYTF. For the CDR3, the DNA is TGTGCCATCAGTGGGCAGGGGGCGGGCTACACCTTC.

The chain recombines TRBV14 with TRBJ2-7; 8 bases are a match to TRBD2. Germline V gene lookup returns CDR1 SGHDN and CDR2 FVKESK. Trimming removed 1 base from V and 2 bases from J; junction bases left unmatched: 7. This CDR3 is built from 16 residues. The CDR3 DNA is TGTGCCAGCAGCCAAGGGACCGGGACTAGTGCCTACGAGCAGTACTTC. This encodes CASSQGTGTSAYEQYF.

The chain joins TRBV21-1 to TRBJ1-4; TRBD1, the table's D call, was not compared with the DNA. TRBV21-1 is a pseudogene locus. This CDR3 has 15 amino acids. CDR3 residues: CASSPRDRGNEKLFF. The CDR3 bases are TGTGCCAGCAGCCCTAGGGACAGGGGGAATGAAAAACTGTTTTTT.

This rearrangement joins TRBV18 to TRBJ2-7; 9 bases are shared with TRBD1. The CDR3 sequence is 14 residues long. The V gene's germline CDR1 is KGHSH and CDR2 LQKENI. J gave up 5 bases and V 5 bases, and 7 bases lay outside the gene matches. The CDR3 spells CASSTGTGRDEQYF. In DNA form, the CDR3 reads TGTGCCAGCTCAACCGGGACAGGGAGGGACGAGCAGTACTTC.